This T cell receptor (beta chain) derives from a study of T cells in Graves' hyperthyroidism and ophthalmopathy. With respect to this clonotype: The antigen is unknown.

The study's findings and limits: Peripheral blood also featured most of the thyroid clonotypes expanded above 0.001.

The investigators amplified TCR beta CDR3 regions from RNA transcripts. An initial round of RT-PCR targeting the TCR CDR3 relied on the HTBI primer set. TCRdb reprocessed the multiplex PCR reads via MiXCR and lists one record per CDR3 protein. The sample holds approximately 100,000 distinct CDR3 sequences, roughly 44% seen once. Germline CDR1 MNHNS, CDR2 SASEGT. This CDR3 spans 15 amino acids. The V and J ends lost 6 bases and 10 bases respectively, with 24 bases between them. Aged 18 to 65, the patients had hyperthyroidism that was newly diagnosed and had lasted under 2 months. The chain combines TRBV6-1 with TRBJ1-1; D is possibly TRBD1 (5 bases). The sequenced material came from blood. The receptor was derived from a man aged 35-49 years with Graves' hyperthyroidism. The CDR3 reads CASSPSGAGFFRAFF. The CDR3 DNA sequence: TGTGCCAGCAGCCCCTCCGGGGCAGGGTTTTTCCGAGCTTTCTTT.